The 31 T cell receptor beta chains given below trace back to one sample, sequenced in a study of T-cell memory formation after mild COVID-19. TCRdb used MiXCR to reprocess the 5' RACE reads, holding one entry per CDR3 protein. Of 550,000 to 600,000 distinct CDR3 sequences listed, 17% are singletons. Sequencing was performed on PBMCs or a T cell subset sorted from them (not recorded which). The receptors were sampled from an adult woman who had mild COVID-19 (a few samples of this study predate the infection). Cell type and time point are not known.

Only a few counts were recorded for this clonotype. The chain combines TRBV5-1 with TRBJ1-1; TRBD1 might be the D (6 bases). Deletions cut 4 bases from V and 3 bases from J, with 13 bases between. Germline-derived CDR1 and CDR2 are SGHRS and YFSETQ. The CDR3 spans 14 residues. The CDR3 DNA sequence: TGCGCCAGCAGCAGGGGGGAGGCGGACACTGAAGCTTTCTTT. Protein: CASSRGEADTEAFF.

This clonotype has at least ten counts. The chain uses TRBV5-1 and TRBJ1-6; perhaps TRBD1 as D (5 bases). Germline V gene lookup returns CDR1 SGHRS and CDR2 YFSETQ. The V end lost 0 bases, the J end lost 7 bases, and 5 bases lay between the germline ends. CDR3 size: 13 residues. In DNA, the CDR3 is TGCGCCAGCAGCTTGGACAGGAATTCACCCCTCCACTTT. Amino acids: CASSLDRNSPLHF.

The chain has TRBV10-3 and TRBJ2-3; the D gene is possibly TRBD2 (5 bases). The germline gives CDR1 ENHRY, CDR2 SYGVKD. The CDR3 contains 12 residues. Trimming took off 6 bases at V and 1 base at J, with 5 bases between the two ends. CDR3 coding DNA: TGTGCCATCAGGGAGGGCACAGATACGCAGTATTTT. It specifies CAIREGTDTQYF.

This clonotype was detected only a few times. The V call is TRBV6-1, the J call TRBJ2-4; D not certain. The V and J ends lost 1 base and 6 bases respectively, with 7 bases between them. The CDR3 has 13 residues. Germline lookup yields CDR1 MNHNS and CDR2 SASEGT. CDR3 nucleotide sequence: TGTGCCAGCAGTGAAGGAAATAGAAACATTCAGTACTTC. It is translated as CASSEGNRNIQYF.

A few counts support this clonotype. The genes are TRBV5-1 and TRBJ2-7, with a weak D call TRBD2 (5 bases). Deletions cut 0 bases from V and 2 bases from J, with 12 bases between. The CDR3 extends over 15 amino acids. Germline V lookup: CDR1 SGHRS, CDR2 YFSETQ. The CDR3 DNA reads as TGCGCCAGCAGCTTGGGTTCCGACGGGACCTACGAGCAGTACTTC. Amino acid sequence: CASSLGSDGTYEQYF.

This chain connects TRBV5-1 to TRBJ1-1, with 7 bases fitting TRBD1. J lost 7 bases, V lost 4 bases, and 13 bases had no gene match. The CDR3 totals 15 residues. CDR1 SGHRS and CDR2 YFSETQ come from the germline V gene. CDR3 loop: CASSPRDRTANEAFF. CDR3 DNA: TGCGCCAGCAGCCCCCGGGACAGAACCGCGAATGAAGCTTTCTTT.

This clonotype was counted at least ten times. The chain couples TRBV11-2 to TRBJ2-7; D is tentatively TRBD1 or TRBD2 (5 bases each). The V and J ends lost 3 bases and 4 bases respectively, with 16 bases between them. This CDR3 has 15 residues. CDR1 and CDR2 (germline): SGHAT, FQNNGV. The CDR3 sequence: CASSFAPGPQYEQYF. Written as DNA, the CDR3 is TGTGCCAGCAGCTTCGCCCCGGGGCCACAATACGAGCAGTACTTC.

The J gene is TRBJ2-3, the V gene TRBV7-9; 8 bases map to TRBD2. The CDR3 runs to 14 residues. The germline V gene has CDR1 SEHNR and CDR2 FQNEAQ (reference sequence). J lost 6 bases, V lost 5 bases, and 7 bases had no gene match. The CDR3 coding sequence is TGTGCCAGCAGCCGAGCGGGGGATCGGGATACGCAGTATTTT. Its protein product is CASSRAGDRDTQYF.

This clonotype was detected a few times. This chain uses TRBV3-1 with TRBJ2-3; the match to TRBD2 covers 8 bases. Germline CDR1 is LGHDT and CDR2 is YNNKEL (reference sequence). V lost 2 bases, J lost 4 bases, and 8 bases stayed unmatched. The CDR3 sequence is 16 residues long. As DNA, the CDR3 is TGTGCCAGCAGCCAATCGGGGGGGGCCGGGGCAGATACGCAGTATTTT. It encodes CASSQSGGAGADTQYF.

A few counts support this clonotype. The chain couples TRBV6-1 to TRBJ2-7; TRBD2 matches 10 bases. V was pared by 1 base and J by 3 bases, with 3 bases of the junction left unmatched. The CDR3 loop spans 15 amino acids. CDR1 MNHNS and CDR2 SASEGT come from the germline V gene. This CDR3 is CASSEEVAGGYEQYF. CDR3 DNA: TGTGCCAGCAGTGAAGAGGTAGCGGGAGGCTACGAGCAGTACTTC.

The chain is built from TRBV29-1 and TRBJ1-1; D ambiguous. Germline CDR1 reads SQVTM; CDR2 reads ANQGSEA. This CDR3 contains 14 residues. Trimming removed 5 bases at V and 0 bases at J, with 13 bases between. The CDR3 region is CSVSPIVMNTEAFF. Written as DNA, the CDR3 is TGCAGCGTTTCCCCTATCGTCATGAACACTGAAGCTTTCTTT.

This clonotype turned up a few times. The rearrangement links TRBV7-3 to TRBJ2-1, with 7 bases that match TRBD2. The J segment lost 3 bases and the V segment lost 0 bases, leaving 5 bases of the junction unmatched. The CDR3 loop spans 16 amino acids. Germline CDR1 is SGHTA and CDR2 is FQGTGA. The CDR3 nucleotides read TGTGCCAGCAGCTTAACCGGGCAGCGGGACTACAATGAGCAGTTCTTC. It codes for CASSLTGQRDYNEQFF. The full variable domain, its missing parts supplied by reference TRBV7-3 and TRBJ2-1, is GAGVSQTPSNKVTEKGKYVELRCDPISGHTALYWYRQSLGQGPEFLIYFQGTGAADDSGLPNDRFFAVRPEGSVSTLKIQRTERGDSAVYLCASSLTGQRDYNEQFFGPGTRLTVL.

In its sample, this clonotype was seen a few times. V usage is TRBV5-1 and J usage is TRBJ2-1, with TRBD2 matching 10 bases. The germline V gene has CDR1 SGHRS and CDR2 YFSETQ. After removal of 3 bases from V and 7 bases from J, the junction contained 7 bases not matched to a gene. CDR3 length equals 15 residues. CDR3 nucleotide sequence: TGCGCCAGCAGCTCCAGCGGGGGGGCCGTGAATGAGCAGTTCTTC. As protein: CASSSSGGAVNEQFF.

This clonotype has a handful of counts. This sequence joins TRBV18 and TRBJ2-1; 8 bases are a match to TRBD1. Per germline, CDR1 KGHSH and CDR2 LQKENI. With 4 bases clipped from V and 7 bases from J, the junction kept 6 bases outside the gene matches. The CDR3 is made up of 14 amino acids. DNA of the CDR3: TGTGCCAGCTCACTTTCGACAGGGGTGAATGAGCAGTTCTTC. Its translation: CASSLSTGVNEQFF.

There are a few counts of this clonotype. The chain carries TRBV2 and TRBJ1-5; 7 bases align to TRBD1. The junction had 9 bases not matched to a gene; V was cut back by 6 bases and J by 4 bases. The germline CDR1 and CDR2 sequences are SNHLY and FYNNEI. The CDR3 has 15 amino acids. Here the CDR3 reads CASRANRGGNQPQHF. DNA for the CDR3: TGTGCCAGCAGGGCCAACAGGGGTGGAAATCAGCCCCAGCATTTT.

This clonotype was found a few times. The CDR3 protein is CATSDHRGLGETQYF. CDR3 sequence (DNA): TGTGCCACCAGTGATCATCGCGGGCTGGGGGAGACCCAGTACTTC. The J gene is TRBJ2-5, the V gene TRBV24-1; tentatively, D is TRBD2 (5 bases). V was cut by 3 bases and J by 5 bases, with 15 bases left in between. This CDR3 is 15 amino acids long. Germline V gene lookup returns CDR1 KGHDR and CDR2 SFDVKD.

V is TRBV4-3 and J is TRBJ2-3, with a weak D call TRBD1 (5 bases). This CDR3 is built from 14 residues. V shed 1 base and J shed 7 bases, with 12 bases lying between them. Germline CDR1 LGHNA, CDR2 YSLEER. CDR3 nucleotides: TGCGCCAGCAGCCAAGCCAGGACAACCTATACGCAGTATTTT. Its translation is CASSQARTTYTQYF.

The sample holds a few counts of this clonotype. V usage is TRBV12-3 or TRBV12-4 and J usage is TRBJ2-3; TRBD2 agrees at 9 bases. The CDR3 has 16 residues. The V and J ends lost 4 bases and 3 bases, in that order; junction bases with no gene match: 8. CDR3 nucleotides: TGTGCCAGCAGTTCCGGGACTAGCAGGTCAACAGATACGCAGTATTTT. Amino acids: CASSSGTSRSTDTQYF.

The rearrangement joins TRBV10-3 to TRBJ1-6; the D gene is possibly TRBD1 (5 bases). The CDR3 is 14 residues long. Germline V lookup: CDR1 ENHRY, CDR2 SYGVKD. V was cut by 3 bases and J by 5 bases, with 8 bases left in between. CDR3 residues: CAISEQEHNSPLHF. The CDR3 region has the DNA TGTGCCATCAGTGAACAGGAACATAATTCACCCCTCCACTTT.

The V call is TRBV7-8, the J call TRBJ2-1; 10 nucleotides align to TRBD2. The J segment lost 7 bases and the V segment lost 5 bases, leaving 11 bases of the junction unmatched. Germline CDR1 SGHVS, CDR2 FQNEAQ. This CDR3 region has 16 residues. The CDR3 loop is CASSPPPSGSRNEQFF. In DNA form, the CDR3 reads TGTGCCAGCAGCCCCCCCCCTAGCGGGAGTAGGAATGAGCAGTTCTTC.

This clonotype occurred a few times. The V gene is TRBV9, the J gene TRBJ2-1; 7 positions agree with TRBD1. Germline CDR1 is SGDLS and CDR2 is YYNGEE. The J segment lost 10 bases and the V segment lost 3 bases, leaving 10 bases of the junction unmatched. The CDR3 is 14 residues long. The CDR3 coding sequence is TGTGCCAGCAGCGGGGACAGAGGAGGAATAGAGCAGTTCTTC. This translates into CASSGDRGGIEQFF.

The chain links TRBV18 to TRBJ1-5; tentatively, D is TRBD1 (5 bases). The CDR3 extends over 15 amino acids. Trimming took 3 bases from V and 0 from J, leaving 9 bases between them. Germline CDR1 reads KGHSH; CDR2 reads LQKENI. The CDR3 region has the DNA TGTGCCAGCTCACCGACAGTTAATAGCAATCAGCCCCAGCATTTT. It codes for CASSPTVNSNQPQHF.

The V and J genes are TRBV5-6 and TRBJ2-1; 7 nucleotides line up with TRBD1. V was clipped by 1 base and J by 7 bases; unmatched bases: 8. From germline, CDR1 is SGHDT and CDR2 YYEEEE. The CDR3 sequence is 15 residues long. The CDR3 DNA reads TGTGCCAGCAGCTTGATAGGGGGCCAGGGTAATGAGCAGTTCTTC. Amino acid sequence: CASSLIGGQGNEQFF.

The chain combines TRBV4-2 with TRBJ2-3; 7 bases are shared with TRBD2. The CDR3 is made up of 16 amino acids. Trimming at V came to 0 bases and at J to 2 bases, leaving 5 bases not matched to a gene. Germline V gene lookup returns CDR1 LGHNA and CDR2 YNFKEQ. The CDR3 loop is CASSQDGAGVTDTQYF. In nucleotides, the CDR3 is TGTGCCAGCAGCCAAGATGGGGCGGGAGTCACAGATACGCAGTATTTT.

This clonotype turned up a few times. The J gene is TRBJ1-1, the V gene TRBV4-1, with 8 bases fitting TRBD1. Per germline, CDR1 MGHRA and CDR2 YSYEKL. V lost 4 bases, J lost 0 bases, and 4 bases stayed unmatched. The CDR3 loop spans 15 amino acids. CDR3 sequence: CASSPATGVNTEAFF. The CDR3 DNA reads as TGCGCCAGCAGCCCCGCGACAGGGGTGAACACTGAAGCTTTCTTT.

V usage is TRBV7-9 and J usage is TRBJ2-3; D might be TRBD1 or TRBD2, each matching 5 bases. The ends were cut back, 3 bases at V and 2 bases at J, with 15 bases in the middle. CDR3 size: 16 residues. Germline values: CDR1 SEHNR, CDR2 FQNEAQ (reference sequence). The DNA of the CDR3 is TGTGCCAGCAGCTTTGGGCCTCGGGACGCCACAGATACGCAGTATTTT. Translating it yields CASSFGPRDATDTQYF.

V gene TRBV7-9 combines with J gene TRBJ1-2; a weak D match, TRBD1 (5 bases). The CDR3 has 18 amino acids. V was shortened by 4 bases and J by 5 bases, with 26 bases between the two germline ends. Germline V CDR1 and CDR2: SEHNR, FQNEAQ (reference sequence). The DNA of the CDR3 is TGTGCCAGCAGCTCTGTCGTGGGGGATCAGATACCTCCGTATGGCTACACCTTC. This codes for CASSSVVGDQIPPYGYTF.

This clonotype has just a few counts. The V call is TRBV20-1, the J call TRBJ2-7; 9 bases line up with TRBD2. The CDR3 is 16 amino acids. The J segment lost 7 bases and the V segment lost 3 bases, leaving 16 bases of the junction unmatched. CDR1 is DFQATT, CDR2 SNEGSKA, per germline (reference sequence). As DNA, the CDR3 is TGCAGTGCTAGGCGAGCCCCCGGGGCGGGGGGGATAGAGCAGTACTTC. Translating it yields CSARRAPGAGGIEQYF.

The chain's CDR3 is CASSRTSGRSSTDTQYF. The CDR3 region has the DNA TGTGCCAGCAGCCGCACTAGCGGGAGGTCTAGCACAGATACGCAGTATTTT. The chain couples TRBV6-5 to TRBJ2-3, with 12 bases aligning to TRBD2. Germline CDR1 MNHEY, CDR2 SVGAGI. The CDR3 is 17 amino acids. V lost 6 bases to trimming and J lost 0 bases; unmatched junction nucleotides: 7.

This clonotype has more than one count but fewer than ten. CDR3 nucleotides: TGTGCCAGTAGTATAGCGGCTAGCGGGAAAGCCAAAAACATTCAGTACTTC. It specifies CASSIAASGKAKNIQYF. The chain is built from TRBV19 and TRBJ2-4; 9 nucleotides align to TRBD2. Trimming at V came to 1 base and at J to 0 bases, leaving 4 bases not matched to a gene. The CDR3 length is 17 residues. Germline V gene data show CDR1 as LNHDA and CDR2 as SQIVND (reference sequence).

This clonotype was observed a handful of times. As DNA, the CDR3 is TGTGCCACCAGTGACTCCGACAGCTCCTACGAGCAGTACTTC. It translates to CATSDSDSSYEQYF. The V call is TRBV24-1, the J call TRBJ2-7, with a tentative D call TRBD1 (5 bases). There are 14 residues in the CDR3. Trimming cost V 4 bases and J 0 bases, with 9 bases left between them. Germline lookup yields CDR1 KGHDR and CDR2 SFDVKD.